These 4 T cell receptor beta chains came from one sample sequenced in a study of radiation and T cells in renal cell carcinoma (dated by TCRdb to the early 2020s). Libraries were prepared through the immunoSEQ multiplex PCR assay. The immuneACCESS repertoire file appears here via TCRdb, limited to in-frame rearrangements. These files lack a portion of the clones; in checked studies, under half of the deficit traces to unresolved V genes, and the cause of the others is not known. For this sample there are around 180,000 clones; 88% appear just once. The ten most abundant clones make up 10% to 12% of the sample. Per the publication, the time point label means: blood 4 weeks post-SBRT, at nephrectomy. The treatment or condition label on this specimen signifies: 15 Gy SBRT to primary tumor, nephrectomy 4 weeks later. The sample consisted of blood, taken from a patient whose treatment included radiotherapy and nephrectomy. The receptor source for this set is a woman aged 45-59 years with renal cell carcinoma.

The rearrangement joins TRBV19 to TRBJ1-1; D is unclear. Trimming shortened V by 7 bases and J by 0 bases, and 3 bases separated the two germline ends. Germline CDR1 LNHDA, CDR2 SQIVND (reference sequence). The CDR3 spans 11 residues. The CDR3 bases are TGTGCCAGTAATCTGAACACTGAAGCTTTCTTT. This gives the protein CASNLNTEAFF.

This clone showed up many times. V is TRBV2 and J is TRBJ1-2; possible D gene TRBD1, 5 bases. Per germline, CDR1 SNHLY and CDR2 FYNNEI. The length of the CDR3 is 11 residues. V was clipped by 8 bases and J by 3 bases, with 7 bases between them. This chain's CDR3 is CASSGYYGYTF. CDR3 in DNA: TGTGCCAGCTCAGGGTACTATGGCTACACCTTC.

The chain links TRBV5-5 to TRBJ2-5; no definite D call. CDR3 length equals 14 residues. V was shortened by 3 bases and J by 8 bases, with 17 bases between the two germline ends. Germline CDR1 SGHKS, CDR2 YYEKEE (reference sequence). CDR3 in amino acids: CASSWNQLRDTQYF. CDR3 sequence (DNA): TGTGCCAGCAGCTGGAACCAGCTAAGAGATACCCAGTACTTC. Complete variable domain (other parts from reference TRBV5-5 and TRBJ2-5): DAGVTQSPTHLIKTRGQQVTLRCSPISGHKSVSWYQQVLGQGPQFIFQYYEKEERGRGNFPDRFSARQFPNYSSELNVNALLLGDSALYLCASSWNQLRDTQYFGPGTRLLVL.

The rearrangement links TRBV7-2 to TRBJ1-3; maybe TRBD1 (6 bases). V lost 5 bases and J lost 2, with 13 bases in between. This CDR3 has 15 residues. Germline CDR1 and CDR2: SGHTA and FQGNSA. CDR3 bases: TGTGCCAGCAGCCTCTCGACAGGCGCTGGAAACACCATATATTTT. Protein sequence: CASSLSTGAGNTIYF.